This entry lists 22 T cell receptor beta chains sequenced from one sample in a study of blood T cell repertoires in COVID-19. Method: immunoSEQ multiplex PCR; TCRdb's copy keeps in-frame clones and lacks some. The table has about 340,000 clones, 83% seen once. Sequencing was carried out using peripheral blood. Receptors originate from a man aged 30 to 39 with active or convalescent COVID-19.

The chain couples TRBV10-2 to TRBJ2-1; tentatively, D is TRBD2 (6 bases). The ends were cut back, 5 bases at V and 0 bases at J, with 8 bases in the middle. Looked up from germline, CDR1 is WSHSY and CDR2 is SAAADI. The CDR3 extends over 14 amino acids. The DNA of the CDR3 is TGCGCCAGCAGTATAGCGGCCTCCTACAATGAGCAGTTCTTC. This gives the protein CASSIAASYNEQFF.

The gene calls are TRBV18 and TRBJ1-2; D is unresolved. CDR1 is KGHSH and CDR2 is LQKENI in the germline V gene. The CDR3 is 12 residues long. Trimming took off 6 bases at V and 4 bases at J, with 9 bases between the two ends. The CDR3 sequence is CASSEEGYGYTF. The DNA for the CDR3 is TGTGCCAGCTCCGAAGAGGGCTATGGCTACACCTTC.

CDR3 DNA: TGCAGCGCTGGACAGTCTTGGGAAAACATTCAGTACTTC. Translating it yields CSAGQSWENIQYF. The J gene is TRBJ2-4, the V gene TRBV29-1; D might be TRBD1 (6 bases). Looked up from germline, CDR1 is SQVTM and CDR2 is ANQGSEA. Trimming removed 7 bases at V and 5 bases at J, with 15 bases between. This CDR3 contains 13 residues.

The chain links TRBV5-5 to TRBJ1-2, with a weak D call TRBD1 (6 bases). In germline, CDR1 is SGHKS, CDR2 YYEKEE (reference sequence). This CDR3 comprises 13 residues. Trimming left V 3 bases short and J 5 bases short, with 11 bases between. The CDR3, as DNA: TGTGCCAGCAGCTCAGGGGTCGGATATGGCTACACCTTC. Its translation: CASSSGVGYGYTF.

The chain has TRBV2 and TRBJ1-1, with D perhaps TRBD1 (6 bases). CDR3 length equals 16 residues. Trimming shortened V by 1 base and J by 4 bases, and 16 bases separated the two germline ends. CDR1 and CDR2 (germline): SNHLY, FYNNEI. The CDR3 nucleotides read TGTGCCAGCAGTGAAGGAGGGACAAATGGTGGCACTGAAGCTTTCTTT. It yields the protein CASSEGGTNGGTEAFF.

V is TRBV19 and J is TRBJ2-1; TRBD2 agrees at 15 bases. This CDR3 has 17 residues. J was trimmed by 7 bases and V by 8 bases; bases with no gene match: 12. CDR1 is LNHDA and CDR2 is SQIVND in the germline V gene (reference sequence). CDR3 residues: CASGGLAGGLGLNEQFF. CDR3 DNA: TGTGCCAGTGGGGGACTAGCGGGAGGACTGGGGTTGAATGAGCAGTTCTTC.

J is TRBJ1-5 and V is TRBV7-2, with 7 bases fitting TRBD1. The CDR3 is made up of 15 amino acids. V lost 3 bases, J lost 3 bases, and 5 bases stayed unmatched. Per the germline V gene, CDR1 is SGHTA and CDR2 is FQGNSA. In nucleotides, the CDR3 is TGTGCCAGCAGCTTGACAGGGATGAACAATCAGCCCCAGCATTTT. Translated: CASSLTGMNNQPQHF.

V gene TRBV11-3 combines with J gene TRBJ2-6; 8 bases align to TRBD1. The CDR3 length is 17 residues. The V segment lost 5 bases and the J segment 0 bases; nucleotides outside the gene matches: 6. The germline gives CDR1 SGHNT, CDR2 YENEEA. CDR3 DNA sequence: TGTGCCAGCAGCGGACGGACAGGGAACTCTGGGGCCAACGTCCTGACTTTC. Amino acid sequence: CASSGRTGNSGANVLTF.

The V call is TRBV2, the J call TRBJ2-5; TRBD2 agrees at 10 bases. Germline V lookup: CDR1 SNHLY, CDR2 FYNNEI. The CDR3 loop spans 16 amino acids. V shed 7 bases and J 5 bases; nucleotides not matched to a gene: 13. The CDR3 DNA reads TGTGCCAGCAAGGAGGGAGCGGGGGGGCTTTATGAGACCCAGTACTTC. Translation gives CASKEGAGGLYETQYF.

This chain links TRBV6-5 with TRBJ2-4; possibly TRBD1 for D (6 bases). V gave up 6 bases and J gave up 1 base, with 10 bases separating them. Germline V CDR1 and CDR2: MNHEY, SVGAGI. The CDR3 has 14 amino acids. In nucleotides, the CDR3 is TGTGCCAGCAGCTTCCAGGGGGCCAAAAACATTCAGTACTTC. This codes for CASSFQGAKNIQYF.

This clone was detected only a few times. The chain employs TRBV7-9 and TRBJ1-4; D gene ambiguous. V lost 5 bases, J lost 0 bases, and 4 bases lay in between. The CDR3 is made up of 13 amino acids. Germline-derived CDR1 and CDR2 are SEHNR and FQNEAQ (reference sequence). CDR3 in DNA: TGTGCCAGCAGCCTATCAACTAATGAAAAACTGTTTTTT. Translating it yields CASSLSTNEKLFF.

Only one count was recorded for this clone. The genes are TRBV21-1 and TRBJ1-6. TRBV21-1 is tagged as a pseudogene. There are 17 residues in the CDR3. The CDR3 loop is CASSKVPRYLYNSPLHF. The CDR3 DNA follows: TGTGCCAGCAGCAAAGTCCCGAGATACCTTTATAATTCACCCCTCCACTTT.

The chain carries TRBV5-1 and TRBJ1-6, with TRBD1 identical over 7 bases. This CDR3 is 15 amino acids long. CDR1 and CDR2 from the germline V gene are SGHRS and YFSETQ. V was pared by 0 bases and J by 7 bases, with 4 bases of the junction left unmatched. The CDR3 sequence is CASSLEGAPNSPLHF. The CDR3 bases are TGCGCCAGCAGCTTGGAGGGGGCGCCGAATTCACCCCTCCACTTT.

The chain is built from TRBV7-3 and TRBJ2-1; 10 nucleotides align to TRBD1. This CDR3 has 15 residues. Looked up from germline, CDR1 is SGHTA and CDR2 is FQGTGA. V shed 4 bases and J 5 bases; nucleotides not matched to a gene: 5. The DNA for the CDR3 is TGTGCCAGCAGCTCCCGACAGGGGGCCAACAATGAGCAGTTCTTC. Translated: CASSSRQGANNEQFF.

Here the CDR3 DNA reads TGTGCCAGCAGCCAAGATGGCCGCGGAGACTACGAGCAGTACTTC. It translates to CASSQDGRGDYEQYF. V gene TRBV3-1 (or the pseudogene TRBV3-2) combines with J gene TRBJ2-7; D uncertain. The CDR3 runs 15 residues. Trimming took 0 bases from V and 3 from J, leaving 12 bases between them. Germline V lookup: CDR1 LGHDT, CDR2 YNNKEL (reference sequence).

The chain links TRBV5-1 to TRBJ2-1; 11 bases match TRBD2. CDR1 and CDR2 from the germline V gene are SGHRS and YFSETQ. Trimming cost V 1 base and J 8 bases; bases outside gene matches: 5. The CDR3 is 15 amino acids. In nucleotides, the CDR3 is TGCGCCAGCAGCTTGACTAGCGGGAGTGCGGATGAGCAGTTCTTC. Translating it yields CASSLTSGSADEQFF.

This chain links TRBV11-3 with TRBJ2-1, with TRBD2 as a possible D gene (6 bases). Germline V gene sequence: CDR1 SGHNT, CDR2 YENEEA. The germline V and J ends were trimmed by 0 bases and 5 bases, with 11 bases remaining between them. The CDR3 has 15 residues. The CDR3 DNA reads TGTGCCAGCAGCTTAGATCTGGCGGGAAACAATGAGCAGTTCTTC. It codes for CASSLDLAGNNEQFF.

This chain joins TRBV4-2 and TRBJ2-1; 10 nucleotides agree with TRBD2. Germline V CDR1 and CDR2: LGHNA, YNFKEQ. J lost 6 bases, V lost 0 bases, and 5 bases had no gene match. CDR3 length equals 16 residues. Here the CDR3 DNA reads TGTGCCAGCAGCCAAGATCGCCTAGCGGGAGTCAATGAGCAGTTCTTC. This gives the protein CASSQDRLAGVNEQFF.

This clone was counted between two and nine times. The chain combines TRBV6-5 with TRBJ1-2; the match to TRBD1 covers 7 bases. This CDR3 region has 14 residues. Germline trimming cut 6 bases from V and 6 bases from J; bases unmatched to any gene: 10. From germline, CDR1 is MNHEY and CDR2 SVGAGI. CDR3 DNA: TGTGCCAGCAGATACAGGGGTTATGGGGATGGCTACACCTTC. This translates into CASRYRGYGDGYTF.

CDR3 sequence reads: CASSPDGGREQYF. In nucleotides, the CDR3 is TGTGCCAGCAGCCCAGACGGCGGAAGGGAGCAGTACTTC. This chain links TRBV7-9 with TRBJ2-7; D unresolved. Germline values: CDR1 SEHNR, CDR2 FQNEAQ (reference sequence). The CDR3 has 13 residues. V was shortened by 5 bases and J by 7 bases, with 15 bases between the two germline ends.

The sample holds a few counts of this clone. The chain's CDR3 is CASRISQGVKAFF. The CDR3 DNA reads TGTGCCAGCAGAATCAGTCAGGGGGTGAAGGCTTTCTTT. The V gene is TRBV27, the J gene TRBJ1-1; 7 bases align to TRBD1. After removal of 6 bases from V and 11 bases from J, the junction contained 12 bases not matched to a gene. CDR1 and CDR2 from the germline V gene are MNHEY and SMNVEV (reference sequence). CDR3 length: 13 amino acids.

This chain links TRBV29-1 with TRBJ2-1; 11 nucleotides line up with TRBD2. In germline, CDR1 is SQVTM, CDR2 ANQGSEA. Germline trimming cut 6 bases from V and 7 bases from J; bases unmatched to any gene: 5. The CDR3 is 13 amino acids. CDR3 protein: CSVEASGRNEQFF. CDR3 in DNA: TGCAGCGTGGAGGCTAGCGGGAGGAATGAGCAGTTCTTC.